This T cell receptor (beta chain) stems from a study of blood T cell repertoires in COVID-19. Study information: Sites in the United States, Italy and Spain provided acute and convalescent COVID-19 samples. PBMCs, B-cell-depleted T cells, or T cells provided the cDNA or gDNA that made up the material.

V lost 5 bases and J lost 10, with 18 bases in between. The CDR3 sequence is 15 residues long. CDR1 is SGHAT and CDR2 is FQNNGV in the germline V gene. In the authors' workflow: Using reference gene primer amplification, nucleated cell counts were estimated. Only in-frame clones appear in the TCRdb table, and some are missing; sequencing was by immunoSEQ multiplex PCR. From that table come the V and J calls and clone size; the DNA was used to work out D and trimming. Here the sample spans fewer than 350,000 clones, 89% being singletons. This chain uses TRBV11-2 with TRBJ1-6; no definite D call. The sequence was obtained from a woman aged 55-69 years with COVID-19, enrolled during active disease. Sequencing input: peripheral blood. CDR3 DNA sequence: TGTGCCAGCAGCCCCAGGCAGGCCCTTGGGTCACCCCTCCACTTT. Its translation: CASSPRQALGSPLHF.